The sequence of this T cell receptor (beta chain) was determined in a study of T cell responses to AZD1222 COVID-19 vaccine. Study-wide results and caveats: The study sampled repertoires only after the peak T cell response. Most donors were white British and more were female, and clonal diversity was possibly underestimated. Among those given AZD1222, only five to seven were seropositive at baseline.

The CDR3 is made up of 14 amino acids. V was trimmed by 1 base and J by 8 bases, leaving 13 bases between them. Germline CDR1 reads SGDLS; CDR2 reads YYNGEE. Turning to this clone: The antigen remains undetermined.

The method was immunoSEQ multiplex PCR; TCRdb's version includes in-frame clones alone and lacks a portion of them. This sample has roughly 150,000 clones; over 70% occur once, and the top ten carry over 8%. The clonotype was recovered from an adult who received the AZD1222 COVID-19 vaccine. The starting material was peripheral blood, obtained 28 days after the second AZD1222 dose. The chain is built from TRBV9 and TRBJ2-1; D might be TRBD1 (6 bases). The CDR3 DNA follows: TGTGCCAGCAGCGTACGAGACGAGGGGGATGAGCAGTTCTTC. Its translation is CASSVRDEGDEQFF.